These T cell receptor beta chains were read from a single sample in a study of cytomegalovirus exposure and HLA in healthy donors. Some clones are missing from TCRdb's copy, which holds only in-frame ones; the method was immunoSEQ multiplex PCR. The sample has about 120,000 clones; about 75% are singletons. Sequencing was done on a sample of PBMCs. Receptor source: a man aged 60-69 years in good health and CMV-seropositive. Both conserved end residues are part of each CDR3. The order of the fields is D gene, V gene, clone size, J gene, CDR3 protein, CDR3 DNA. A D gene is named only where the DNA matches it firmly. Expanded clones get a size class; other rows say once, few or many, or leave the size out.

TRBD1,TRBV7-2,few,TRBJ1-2,CASSLALDRGRYGGYTF,TGTGCCAGCAGCTTAGCCTTAGACAGGGGGAGATATGGTGGCTACACCTTC
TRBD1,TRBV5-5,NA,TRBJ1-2,CASSLAGQGALGYTF,TGTGCCAGCAGCTTGGCGGGACAGGGGGCGCTTGGCTACACCTTC
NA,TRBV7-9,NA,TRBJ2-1,CASSLLGRAHYNEQFF,TGTGCCAGCAGCTTATTAGGGAGAGCCCACTACAATGAGCAGTTCTTC
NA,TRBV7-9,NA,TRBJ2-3,CASSPVRLYDTQYF,TGTGCCAGCAGCCCCGTCCGACTATACGATACGCAGTATTTT
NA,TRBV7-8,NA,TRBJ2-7,CASSNRAQTTYEQYF,TGTGCCAGCAGCAACAGGGCTCAGACAACCTACGAGCAGTACTTC
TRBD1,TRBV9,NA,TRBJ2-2,CASSVGGTGTTGELFF,TGTGCCAGCAGCGTAGGCGGGACAGGGACCACCGGGGAGCTGTTTTTT
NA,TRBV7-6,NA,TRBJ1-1,CASSLVAVANTEAFF,TGTGCCAGCAGCTTAGTGGCAGTTGCTAACACTGAAGCTTTCTTT
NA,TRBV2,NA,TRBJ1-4,CASSRTQGRGEKLFF,TGTGCCAGCAGTAGGACACAGGGTAGAGGGGAAAAACTGTTTTTT
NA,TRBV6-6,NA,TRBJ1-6,CATEGGWRGNSPLHF,TGTGCCACTGAGGGAGGGTGGAGAGGCAATTCACCCCTCCACTTT
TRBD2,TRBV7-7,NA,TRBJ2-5,CASSLDPGGETQYF,TGTGCTAGCAGTCTCGACCCGGGAGGAGAGACCCAGTACTTC
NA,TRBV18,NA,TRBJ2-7,CASSPRDTDYEQYF,TGTGCCAGCTCACCTCGGGACACTGACTACGAGCAGTACTTC
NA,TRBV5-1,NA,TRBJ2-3,CASSFGLATSTDTQYF,TGCGCCAGCAGCTTTGGCCTAGCGACGAGCACAGATACGCAGTATTTT
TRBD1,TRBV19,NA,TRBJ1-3,CASRPLDRGHGNTIYF,TGTGCCAGTAGACCCCTGGACAGGGGGCATGGAAACACCATATATTTT
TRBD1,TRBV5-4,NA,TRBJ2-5,CASSPEGGEETQYF,TGTGCCAGCAGCCCCGAAGGGGGCGAAGAGACCCAGTACTTC
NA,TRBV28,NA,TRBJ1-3,CASWAGVNSGNTIYF,TGTGCCAGCTGGGCAGGGGTGAACTCTGGAAACACCATATATTTT
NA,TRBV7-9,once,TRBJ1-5,CASSRASGGNQPQHF,TGTGCCAGCAGTCGGGCCTCCGGGGGCAATCAGCCCCAGCATTTT
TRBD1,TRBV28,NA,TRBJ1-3,CASSLISGGHSGNTIYF,TGTGCCAGCAGTTTAATTTCAGGGGGCCACTCTGGAAACACCATATATTTT
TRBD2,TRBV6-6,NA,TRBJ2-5,CASRTGGGKETQYF,TGTGCCAGCAGGACCGGGGGGGGCAAAGAGACCCAGTACTTC
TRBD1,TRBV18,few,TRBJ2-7,CASSPPGQGFSYEQYF,TGTGCCAGCTCACCACCGGGACAGGGGTTCTCCTACGAGCAGTACTTC
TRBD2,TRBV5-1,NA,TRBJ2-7,CASSDSSGSPYEQYF,TGCGCCAGCAGCGACTCTAGCGGGAGTCCCTACGAGCAGTACTTC
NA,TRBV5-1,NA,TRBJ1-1,CASTSNAEAFF,TGCGCCAGCACGAGTAACGCTGAAGCTTTCTTT
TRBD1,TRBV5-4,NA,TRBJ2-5,CASSLAGTGRETQYF,TGTGCCAGCAGCTTGGCCGGGACAGGGAGAGAGACCCAGTACTTC
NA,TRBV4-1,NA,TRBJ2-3,CASSQDGSVPTDTQYF,TGCGCCAGCAGCCAAGATGGGAGTGTTCCCACAGATACGCAGTATTTT
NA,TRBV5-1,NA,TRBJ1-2,CASSLRTVNYGYTF,TGCGCCAGCAGCCTTCGGACAGTAAACTATGGCTACACCTTC
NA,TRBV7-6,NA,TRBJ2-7,CASSLAASEKYEQYF,TGTGCCAGCAGCTTGGCGGCTAGCGAGAAATACGAGCAGTACTTC
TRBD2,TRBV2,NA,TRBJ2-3,CASRGTSGSTDTQYF,TGTGCCAGCAGGGGGACTAGCGGAAGCACAGATACGCAGTATTTT
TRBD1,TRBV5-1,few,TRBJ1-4,CASSRDRVNEKLFF,TGCGCCAGCAGCCGCGACAGGGTTAATGAAAAACTGTTTTTT
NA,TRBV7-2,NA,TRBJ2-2,CASSPPFTGELFF,TGTGCCAGCAGCCCCCCGTTCACCGGGGAGCTGTTTTTT
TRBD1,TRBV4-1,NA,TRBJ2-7,CASSQTGQGTYEQYF,TGCGCCAGCAGCCAAACGGGACAGGGGACTTACGAGCAGTACTTC
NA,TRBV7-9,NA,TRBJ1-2,CASSRFGIGYTF,TGCGCCAGCAGCCGGTTCGGTATAGGCTACACCTTC
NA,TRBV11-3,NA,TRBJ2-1,CASSLRLVAYNEQFF,TGTGCCAGCAGCTTAAGACTAGTTGCCTACAATGAGCAGTTCTTC
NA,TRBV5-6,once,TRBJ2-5,CASSPPGPNGETQYF,TGTGCCAGCAGCCCGCCGGGTCCAAACGGAGAGACCCAGTACTTC
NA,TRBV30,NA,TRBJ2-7,CAWSGTGRSYEQYF,TGTGCCTGGAGTGGCACGGGAAGGTCCTACGAGCAGTACTTC
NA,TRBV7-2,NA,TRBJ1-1,CASSPARGNTEAFF,TGTGCCAGCAGCCCTGCTCGAGGGAACACTGAAGCTTTCTTT
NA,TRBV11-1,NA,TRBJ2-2,CASSTNRRGWTGELFF,TGTGCCAGCAGCACAAACCGACGGGGGTGGACCGGGGAGCTGTTTTTT
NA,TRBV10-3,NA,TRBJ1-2,CAISELGAYGYTF,TGTGCCATCAGTGAGTTGGGGGCCTATGGCTACACCTTC
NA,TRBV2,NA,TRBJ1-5,CASSGFRGPPQGRHF,TGTGCCAGCAGTGGGTTCAGGGGCCCCCCACAGGGCCGGCATTTT
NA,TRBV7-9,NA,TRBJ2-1,CASSLGTARGNEQFF,TGTGCCAGCAGCTTAGGGACAGCCAGGGGCAATGAGCAGTTCTTC
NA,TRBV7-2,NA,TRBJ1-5,CASSLLAGNQPQHF,TGTGCCAGCAGCTTATTGGCCGGGAATCAGCCCCAGCATTTT
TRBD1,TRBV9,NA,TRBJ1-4,CASSDRTGGGEKLFF,TGTGCCAGCAGCGACCGGACAGGGGGCGGCGAAAAACTGTTTTTT
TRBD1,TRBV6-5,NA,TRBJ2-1,CASSPPKGAGEQFF,TGTGCCAGCAGTCCCCCGAAGGGGGCGGGTGAGCAGTTCTTC
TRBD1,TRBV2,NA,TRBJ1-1,CASSTDRHDPEAFF,TGTGCCAGCAGCACGGACAGGCACGACCCGGAAGCTTTCTTT
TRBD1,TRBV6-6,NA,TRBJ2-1,CASERGTGAYNEQFF,TGTGCCAGTGAAAGAGGGACAGGGGCCTACAATGAGCAGTTCTTC
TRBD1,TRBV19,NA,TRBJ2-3,CASRPQGKDTQYF,TGTGCCAGTAGACCACAGGGGAAGGATACGCAGTATTTT
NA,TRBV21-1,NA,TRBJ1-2,CASSFRDTDYGYTF,TGTGCCAGCAGCTTCCGGGACACAGACTATGGCTACACCTTC
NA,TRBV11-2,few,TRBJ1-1,CASSTLDSLRAEAFF,TGTGCCAGCAGCACCCTTGACAGCTTACGCGCTGAAGCTTTCTTT
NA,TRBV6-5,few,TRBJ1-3,CASSYDRILSGNTIYF,TGTGCCAGCAGTTACGACAGAATCCTCTCTGGAAACACCATATATTTT
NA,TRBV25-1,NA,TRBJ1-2,CASSDAGLEHGYTF,TGTGCCAGCAGTGATGCTGGACTCGAGCACGGCTACACCTTC
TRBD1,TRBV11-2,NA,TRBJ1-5,CASSTDRGHQPQHF,TGTGCCAGCAGCACCGACAGGGGTCATCAGCCCCAGCATTTT
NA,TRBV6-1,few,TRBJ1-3,CASSRGAGNTIYF,TGTGCCAGCAGCCGGGGAGCTGGAAACACCATATATTTT
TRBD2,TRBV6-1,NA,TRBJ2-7,CASSGGRYSSGPEGEQYF,TGTGCCAGCAGTGGCGGGAGGTATAGTTCCGGGCCGGAGGGCGAGCAGTACTTC